This T cell receptor (beta chain) was documented in a study of cytomegalovirus exposure and HLA in healthy donors (dated by TCRdb to about 2017). Background for the entire study: In an earlier analysis of under 750 of the donors, 250 to 300 Gb of sequence data and about 110 million unique TCR beta sequences from some 170 million T cells were reported. The study used immunosequencing to profile the T cell repertoires of hundreds of subjects and linked those repertoires to cytomegalovirus serostatus. A separate validation cohort of 90 to 150 different subjects was used in addition to the roughly 670-subject first cohort. A later analysis re-analyzed previously published TCR beta repertoires from several hundred donors and added high-resolution HLA genotyping to study TCR occurrence patterns. Roughly 310 gigabases of sequencing data and approximately 93 million unique TCR sequences were included in an early release covering 550 to 800 HLA-typed donors. Rather than using new phenotypic data, the later analysis identified candidate immune exposures from TCR beta sequences and from how often those sequences occurred across donors. Alongside the repertoire data, information on donor age, sex, ethnicity and CMV serostatus was compiled. Of the 350 to 400 genotyped donors, 65% to 90% fell in the genetic ancestry cluster associated with self-reported Caucasian donors. Typing coverage differed by locus: A, B, C, DRB1 and DQB1 were typed in about 629-630 donors, DQA1 in approximately 520, DPA1 in some 610, and DPB1 in approximately 450. A later genetic analysis took genome-wide SNP genotypes for about 60% of the roughly 670 donors and used that subset as a discovery cohort. The study combined high-throughput TCR immunosequencing, statistical association of individual TCRs with disease status, and machine learning to predict cytomegalovirus infection status. All discovery cohort repertoires had been generated using a single sequencing platform. The study aimed to test whether cataloging public T cell receptors could reveal signatures of past pathogen exposure. Among around 400 genotyped donors of the cohort, an average of around 240,000 unique TCR beta nucleotide sequences was sequenced per donor, of which about 19% were non-productive. Class I and class II HLA loci were covered by the typing at four-digit resolution. An earlier analysis of some 600 of the donors applied high-throughput TCR beta sequencing to assess whether each TCR beta V gene segment acted as functional or pseudogenic. About five DR-DQ haplotypes were treated as single units for association and clustering because of strong linkage in the cohort.

This clone was picked up a small number of times. What this receptor recognizes is not known. The input lacks base qualities; no much larger clone sits a single base away. Library preparation was by the immunoSEQ multiplex PCR assay. For the multiplex PCR, a mixture combining 60 forward primers for TCR Vbeta segments and 13 reverse primers for TCR Jbeta segments was used. Amplification of the CDR3 region of rearranged TCR beta genes was performed with a multiplex PCR assay on genomic DNA. On the Illumina HiSeq System, the amplified TCR beta libraries were sequenced as 87-base-pair reads. The study's processing was this. A later analysis tallied 75 million to 95 million unique TCR beta chains across the 610 or so repertoires, and some 12 million of those chains were shared by two or more donors. A nearest-neighbor algorithm error-corrected the raw reads and collapsed the reads into unique sequences, merging closely related sequences to remove PCR and sequencing errors. CDR3 sequences were aligned to IMGT reference sequences to assign V, D and J gene segments. For a sequence to be retained, a match of at least six nucleotides to both a V gene segment and a J gene segment was required. A rearrangement counted as productive if the CDR3 had no stop codons and remained in frame with V and J, and every other rearrangement counted as non-productive. Following IMGT convention, CDR3 was defined as the stretch from the second conserved V-encoded cysteine up to the conserved J-encoded phenylalanine. The earlier analysis of a few hundred of the donors excluded any sequence lacking an unambiguous match to a single V gene segment. In an earlier analysis of approximately 610 of the donors, V segments were called functional above 56.7% productive rearrangements and were called segregating when the between-donor standard deviation exceeded 5%. A statistical classification framework was built to diagnose cytomegalovirus status from the catalog of TCR beta chain sequences. In a later analysis, TCR nucleotide sequences were compared against IMGT/GENE-DB human TR gene sequences so that V and J genes could be assigned. In a later analysis, CDR3 sequences and most-parsimonious VDJ recombination scenarios were assigned using the TCRdist pipeline. In a later analysis, each TCR beta chain was defined by its CDR3 amino acid sequence together with its V-gene family, and reads without a unique V-gene family were excluded. To address suspected cross-contamination and a sequencing artifact, a later analysis removed under 600 highly shared, low-generation-probability nucleotide sequences. A later analysis calculated a clonal expansion index for each public chain from normalized within-repertoire ranks of inferred template counts. A later analysis computed generation probabilities with a VDJ recombination model fitted to out-of-frame rearrangements, and checked the results against IGoR. A later analysis scored TCR-TCR, TCR-HLA and TCR-CMV co-occurrence with hypergeometric tests, applying a repertoire-size bias correction to TCR pairs. False discovery rates were estimated in a later analysis by permuting HLA or CMV assignments 20 times. In a later analysis, co-occurring TCRs were grouped using DBSCAN, and TCRdist sequence similarity was added for clustering within HLA-allele-positive subsets. Repertoires with fewer than 30,000 or more than 120,000 public chains were left out of co-occurrence clustering, as were about five repertoires with anomalous nucleotide sharing. TCRdb stores this immuneACCESS table with in-frame sequences only. Part of the clones is absent; in the studies checked, under half of the shortfall reflects unresolved V genes, and no reason is known for the rest. V, J and clone size are taken as reported in that table, and D and trimming were inferred from the DNA itself. Present in this sample are 150,000 to 200,000 clones, roughly 78% of which were seen just once. The top ten clones comprise 0.5% to 0.8% of the sample.

The cohort consisted of 666 healthy bone marrow donors. Cohort members were all nominally healthy when sampled, although unrecorded immune exposures were likely present. The donor was CMV seronegative and belonged to the group of more than 300 seronegative cohort members. Each donor provided a peripheral blood sample, and peripheral blood mononuclear cells were used for TCR beta sequencing. Genomic DNA extraction from the blood cell samples was performed with the Qiagen DNeasy Blood Extraction Kit. The investigation overall reported the following: Because counts were too low, some 16 rarely observed V segments, including chromosome 9 orphons, were excluded from the earlier analysis of several hundred of the donors. In a later analysis, around 17,000 TCR beta sequences were associated with specific HLA alleles at a false discovery rate of 0.05. The 87-base-pair reads could not distinguish some IMGT-functional V segments, including TRBV6-2 and TRBV6-3, so those segments were excluded. In a later analysis, the rate of TCR association differed among HLA loci, with DRB1 alleles having the most associated TCRs and HLA-C alleles having the fewest. Presence/absence analyses assumed roughly uniform sequencing depth across donors, an assumption that may not hold. Because HLA typing was missing for some donors at each locus, association tests included only the typed subset. In both the original and validation cohorts, the classifier was reported to diagnose cytomegalovirus status with high specificity and sensitivity. Across donors, most TCR sequences were observed very rarely, whereas some public TCRs were present in many individuals. A few of the identified cytomegalovirus-associated TCR beta chains were confirmed in vitro to be specific for cytomegalovirus antigens. Assigning TCR associations to individual alleles was difficult when HLA alleles, especially DR and DQ, strongly co-occurred. A further reported finding was that TCR beta sequences accurately predicted the HLA-A and HLA-B alleles for most subjects in the first cohort. In a later analysis, HLA-associated TCR beta chains were found to be more clonally expanded and to have lower generation probabilities than equally common non-associated chains. In an earlier analysis of some 540 of the donors, most TCR beta V segments appeared in productive rearrangements about 87% or about 30% of the time, broadly matching IMGT annotations. The study gave a list of 150 to 200 TCR beta chains associated with cytomegalovirus. According to a later analysis, most CMV-associated TCR beta chains appeared to be HLA-restricted, and the HLA associations seemed to be driven largely by CMV exposure. A later analysis reported that several top co-occurrence clusters appeared linked to parvovirus B19, influenza, CMV and Epstein-Barr virus. In this cohort, only TCR beta chains were sequenced, and detectable features were limited by the absence of alpha or paired-chain data. A later genetic analysis associated a missense DCLRE1C variant with V-gene and J-gene trimming of TCR beta chains, and an independent cohort replicated the association. Linkage disequilibrium might explain the correlated functional status among segregating V segments, but an unknown experimental factor could not be ruled out. According to a later genetic analysis, donors in an Asian-associated ancestry cluster had fewer N-insertions in productive TCRs than the roughly 670-donor mean. The sequencing pipeline was judged likely to have produced a cluster of highly shared sequence variants as a technical artifact. The only immune exposure information available for the cohort was CMV serostatus. The authors suggested that the approach could potentially be generalized to other disease states and immunological phenotypes.

The CDR3, from cysteine to phenylalanine, totals 14 residues. Only CDR3 DNA remains: 42 bases, in frame from the first base. The V end loses 7 bases and the J end loses 3 bases, and a stretch of 15 bases separates them. From a lookup of the germline V gene, CDR1 and CDR2 are SGHRS and YFSETQ. The V and J segments used are TRBV5-1 and TRBJ2-3; a tentative D call is TRBD2 (6 bases match). The clonotype comes from a boy aged 10-17 years in good health and CMV-seronegative. The sequencing sample was made of PBMCs. This receptor has the CDR3 CASGGVAETDTQYF. Read as DNA, the sequence is TGCGCCAGCGGAGGGGTGGCGGAGACAGATACGCAGTATTTT. The variable domain in full, with residues beyond the CDR3 obtained from the reference TRBV5-1 and TRBJ2-3 genes, is KAGVTQTPRYLIKTRGQQVTLSCSPISGHRSVSWYQQTPGQGLQFLFEYFSETQRNKGNFPGRFSGRQFSNSRSEMNVSTLELGDSALYLCASGGVAETDTQYFGPGTRLTVL.